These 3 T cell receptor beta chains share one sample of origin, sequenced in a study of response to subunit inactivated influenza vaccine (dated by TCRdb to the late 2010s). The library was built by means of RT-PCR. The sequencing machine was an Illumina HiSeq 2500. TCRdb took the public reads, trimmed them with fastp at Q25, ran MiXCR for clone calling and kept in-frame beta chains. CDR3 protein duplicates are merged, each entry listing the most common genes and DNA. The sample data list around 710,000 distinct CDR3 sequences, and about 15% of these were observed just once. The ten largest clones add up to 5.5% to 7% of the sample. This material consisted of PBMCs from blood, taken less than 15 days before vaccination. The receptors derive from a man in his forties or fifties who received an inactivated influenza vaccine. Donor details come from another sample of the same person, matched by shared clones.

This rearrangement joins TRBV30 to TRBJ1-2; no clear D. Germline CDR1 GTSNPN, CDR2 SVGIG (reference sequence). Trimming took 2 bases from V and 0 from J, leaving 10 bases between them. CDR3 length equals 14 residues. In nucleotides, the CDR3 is TGTGCCTGGAGTCCGATTACTCCTAACTATGGCTACACCTTC. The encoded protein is CAWSPITPNYGYTF. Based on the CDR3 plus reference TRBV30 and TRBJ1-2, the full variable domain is SQTIHQWPATLVQPVGSPLSLECTVEGTSNPNLYWYRQAAGRGLQLLFYSVGIGQISSEVPQNLSASRPQDRQFILSSKKLLLSDSGFYLCAWSPITPNYGYTFGSGTRLTVV.

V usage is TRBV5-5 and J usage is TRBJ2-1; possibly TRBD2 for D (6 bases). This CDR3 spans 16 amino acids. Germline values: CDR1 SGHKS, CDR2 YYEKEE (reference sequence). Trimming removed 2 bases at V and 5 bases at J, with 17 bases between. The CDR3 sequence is CASSLDRETFHNEQFF. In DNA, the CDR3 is TGTGCCAGCAGCTTAGATCGGGAGACGTTCCACAATGAGCAGTTCTTC. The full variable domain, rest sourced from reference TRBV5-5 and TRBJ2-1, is DAGVTQSPTHLIKTRGQQVTLRCSPISGHKSVSWYQQVLGQGPQFIFQYYEKEERGRGNFPDRFSARQFPNYSSELNVNALLLGDSALYLCASSLDRETFHNEQFFGPGTRLTVL.

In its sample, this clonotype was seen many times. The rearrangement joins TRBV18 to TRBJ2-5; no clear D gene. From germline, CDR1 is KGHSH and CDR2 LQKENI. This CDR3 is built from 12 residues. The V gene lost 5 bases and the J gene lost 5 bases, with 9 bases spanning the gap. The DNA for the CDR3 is TGTGCCAGCTCAGATGTCCGGGAGACCCAGTACTTC. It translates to CASSDVRETQYF. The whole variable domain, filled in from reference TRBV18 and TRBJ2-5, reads NAGVMQNPRHLVRRRGQEARLRCSPMKGHSHVYWYRQLPEEGLKFMVYLQKENIIDESGMPKERFSAEFPKEGPSILRIQQVVRGDSAAYFCASSDVRETQYFGPGTRLLVL.